This entry is about one T cell receptor beta chain. Recovery among Cohort 3 donors was established by two negative PCRs, clearance, or symptom resolution. Libraries were prepared by immunoSEQ multiplex PCR; TCRdb keeps only in-frame clonotypes and omits some of them. The sample has around 300,000 clones; 75% to 90% are singletons. These data come from a study of blood T cell repertoires in COVID-19. Germline CDR1 SGHVS, CDR2 FQNEAQ. The V and J ends lost 3 bases and 4 bases, in that order; junction bases with no gene match: 6. This CDR3 has 15 amino acids. The V gene is TRBV7-8, the J gene TRBJ2-5, with 9 bases aligning to TRBD2. The TCR was taken from a woman aged 18-35 years who had recovered from COVID-19. The material sequenced was PBMCs or T cells enriched from blood (not recorded which). The CDR3 spells CASSFFAGGRETQYF. In DNA form, the CDR3 reads TGTGCCAGCAGCTTTTTTGCGGGGGGGAGAGAGACCCAGTACTTC.